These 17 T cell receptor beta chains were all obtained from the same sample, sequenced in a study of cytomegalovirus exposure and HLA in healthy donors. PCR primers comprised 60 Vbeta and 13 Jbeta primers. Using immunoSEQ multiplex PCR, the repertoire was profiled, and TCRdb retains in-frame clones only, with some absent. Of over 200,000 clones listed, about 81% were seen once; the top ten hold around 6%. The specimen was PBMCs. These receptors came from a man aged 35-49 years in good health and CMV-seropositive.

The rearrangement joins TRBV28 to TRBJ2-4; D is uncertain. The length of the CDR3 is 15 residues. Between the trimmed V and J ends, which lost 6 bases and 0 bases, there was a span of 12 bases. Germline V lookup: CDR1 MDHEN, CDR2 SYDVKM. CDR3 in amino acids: CASRAGPAAKNIQYF. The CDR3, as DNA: TGTGCCAGCAGGGCTGGGCCAGCAGCCAAAAACATTCAGTACTTC.

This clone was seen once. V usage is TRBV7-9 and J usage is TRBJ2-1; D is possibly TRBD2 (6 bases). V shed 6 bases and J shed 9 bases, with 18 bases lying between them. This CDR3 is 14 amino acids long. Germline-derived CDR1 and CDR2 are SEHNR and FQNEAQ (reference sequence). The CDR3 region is CASRLRRESGEQFF. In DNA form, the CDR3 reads TGTGCCAGCAGGCTTAGGAGGGAGAGCGGTGAGCAGTTCTTC. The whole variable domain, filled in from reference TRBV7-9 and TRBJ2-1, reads DTGVSQNPRHKITKRGQNVTFRCDPISEHNRLYWYRQTLGQGPEFLTYFQNEAQLEKSRLLSDRFSAERPKGSFSTLEIQRTEQGDSAMYLCASRLRRESGEQFFGPGTRLTVL.

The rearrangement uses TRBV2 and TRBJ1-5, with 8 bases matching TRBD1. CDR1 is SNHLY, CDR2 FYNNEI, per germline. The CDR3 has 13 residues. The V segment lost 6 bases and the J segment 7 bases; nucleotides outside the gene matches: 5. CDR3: CASRGQGEQPQHF. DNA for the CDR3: TGTGCCAGCAGAGGACAGGGAGAACAGCCCCAGCATTTT.

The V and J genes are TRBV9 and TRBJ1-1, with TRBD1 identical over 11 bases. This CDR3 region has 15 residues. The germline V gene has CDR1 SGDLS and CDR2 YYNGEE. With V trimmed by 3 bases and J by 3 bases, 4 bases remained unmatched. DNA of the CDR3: TGTGCCAGCAGCGGCCTGGGACAGGGGGACACTGAAGCTTTCTTT. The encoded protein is CASSGLGQGDTEAFF.

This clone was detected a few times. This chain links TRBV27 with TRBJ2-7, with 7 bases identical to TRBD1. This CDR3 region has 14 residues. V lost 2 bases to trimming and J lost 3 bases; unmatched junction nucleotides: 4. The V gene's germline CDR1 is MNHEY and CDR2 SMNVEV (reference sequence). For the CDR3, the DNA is TGTGCCAGCAGTTTACCACAGGGGAGCTACGAGCAGTACTTC. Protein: CASSLPQGSYEQYF.

CDR3 nucleotides: TGTGCCAGCAGCTTAGGGGACAGATCCACTGAAGCTTTCTTT. As protein: CASSLGDRSTEAFF. This chain links TRBV7-2 with TRBJ1-1; TRBD1 matches 7 bases. The V segment lost 1 base and the J segment 4 bases; nucleotides outside the gene matches: 3. Germline CDR1 reads SGHTA; CDR2 reads FQGNSA. This CDR3 is 14 amino acids long.

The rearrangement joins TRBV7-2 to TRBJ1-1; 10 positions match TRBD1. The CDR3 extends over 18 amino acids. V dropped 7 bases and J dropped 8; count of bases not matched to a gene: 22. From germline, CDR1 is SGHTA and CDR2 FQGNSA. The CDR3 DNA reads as TGTGCCAGCACCCCGGTCTTTTGGGGCACCGGGACAGGGGAGGAAGCTTTCTTT. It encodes CASTPVFWGTGTGEEAFF.

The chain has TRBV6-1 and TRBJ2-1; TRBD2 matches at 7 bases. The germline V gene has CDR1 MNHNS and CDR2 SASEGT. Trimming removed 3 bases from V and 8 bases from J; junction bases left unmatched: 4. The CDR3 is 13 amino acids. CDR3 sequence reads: CASSEGGRDEQFF. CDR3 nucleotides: TGTGCCAGCAGTGAGGGGGGGAGGGATGAGCAGTTCTTC.

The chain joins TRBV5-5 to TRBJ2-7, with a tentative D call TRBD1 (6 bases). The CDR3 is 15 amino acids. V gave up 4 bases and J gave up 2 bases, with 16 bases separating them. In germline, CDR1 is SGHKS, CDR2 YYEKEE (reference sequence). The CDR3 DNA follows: TGTGCCAGCAGCCGCAACACGGGACAAACCTACGAGCAGTACTTC. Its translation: CASSRNTGQTYEQYF.

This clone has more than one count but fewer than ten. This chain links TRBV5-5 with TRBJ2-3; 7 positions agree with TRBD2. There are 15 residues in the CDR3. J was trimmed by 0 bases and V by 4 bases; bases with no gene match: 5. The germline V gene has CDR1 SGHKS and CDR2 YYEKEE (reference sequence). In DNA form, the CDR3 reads TGTGCCAGCAGCCCCCAGCGGGGAAGCACAGATACGCAGTATTTT. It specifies CASSPQRGSTDTQYF. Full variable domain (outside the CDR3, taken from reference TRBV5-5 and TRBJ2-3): DAGVTQSPTHLIKTRGQQVTLRCSPISGHKSVSWYQQVLGQGPQFIFQYYEKEERGRGNFPDRFSARQFPNYSSELNVNALLLGDSALYLCASSPQRGSTDTQYFGPGTRLTVL.

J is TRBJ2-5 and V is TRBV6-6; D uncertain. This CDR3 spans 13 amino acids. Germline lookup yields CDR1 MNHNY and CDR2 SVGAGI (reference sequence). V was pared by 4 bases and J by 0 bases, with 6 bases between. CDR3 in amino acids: CASSSPYQETQYF. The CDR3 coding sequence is TGTGCCAGCAGTTCCCCGTACCAAGAGACCCAGTACTTC.

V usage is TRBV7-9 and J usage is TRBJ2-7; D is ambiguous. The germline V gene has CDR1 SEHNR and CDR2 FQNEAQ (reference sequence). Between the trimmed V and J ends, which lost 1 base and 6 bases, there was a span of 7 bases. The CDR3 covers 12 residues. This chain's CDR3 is CASSLDVGEQYV. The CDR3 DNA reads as TGTGCCAGCAGCTTAGACGTGGGCGAGCAGTACGTC.

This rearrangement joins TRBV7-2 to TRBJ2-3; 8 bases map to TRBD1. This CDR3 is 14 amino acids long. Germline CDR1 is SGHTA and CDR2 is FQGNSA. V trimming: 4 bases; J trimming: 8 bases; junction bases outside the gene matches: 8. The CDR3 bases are TGTGCCAGCAGCTCGGACAGGGCCCTGGGTACGCAGTATTTT. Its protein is CASSSDRALGTQYF.

CDR3 protein: CASRPSGSLNTEAFF. CDR3 sequence (DNA): TGTGCCAGTAGACCCTCGGGGAGCTTGAACACTGAAGCTTTCTTT. The V and J genes are TRBV19 and TRBJ1-1; no reliable D call. Germline values: CDR1 LNHDA, CDR2 SQIVND (reference sequence). The CDR3 sequence is 15 residues long. The V and J ends lost 6 bases and 0 bases respectively, with 14 bases between them.

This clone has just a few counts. CDR3 bases: TGTGCCAGCAGTTTACAAGCGGGAGTGACTGGCGAGCAGTACTTC. Its translation is CASSLQAGVTGEQYF. This sequence joins TRBV27 and TRBJ2-7, with 8 bases lining up with TRBD2. This CDR3 is built from 15 residues. Germline lookup yields CDR1 MNHEY and CDR2 SMNVEV (reference sequence). The trim removed 2 bases at V and 6 bases at J, leaving 9 bases unmatched.

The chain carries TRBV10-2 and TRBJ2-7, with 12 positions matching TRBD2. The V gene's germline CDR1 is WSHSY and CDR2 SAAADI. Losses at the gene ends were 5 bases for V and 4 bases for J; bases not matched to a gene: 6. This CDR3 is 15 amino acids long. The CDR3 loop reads CASSTTSGRGYEQYF. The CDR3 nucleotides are TGCGCCAGCAGTACGACTAGCGGGAGAGGGTACGAGCAGTACTTC.

The chain's CDR3 is CASSQPEGQLYGYTF. The CDR3 bases are TGTGCCAGCAGCCAACCCGAGGGACAGCTCTATGGCTACACCTTC. This chain links TRBV4-2 with TRBJ1-2; TRBD1 matches 7 bases. Germline values: CDR1 LGHNA, CDR2 YNFKEQ. Germline trimming cut 2 bases from V and 4 bases from J; bases unmatched to any gene: 7. The CDR3 contains 15 residues.